This TCR beta chain was documented in a study of blood T cell repertoires in COVID-19. This table comes from immunoSEQ multiplex PCR, and its TCRdb copy is limited to in-frame clones, with some not included. The repertoire holds 150,000 to 200,000 clones, with 82% as singletons. This CDR3 spans 16 amino acids. Germline CDR1 is MNHEY and CDR2 is SVGEGT. V lost 4 bases, J lost 5 bases, and 10 bases stayed unmatched. The receptor comes from a woman aged 60-75 years with acute COVID-19. This chain connects TRBV6-2 or TRBV6-3 to TRBJ1-5; TRBD1 aligns across 8 bases. Input material: PBMCs or T cells enriched from blood (not recorded which). In DNA, the CDR3 is TGTGCCAGCAGTTCCCCCGGGACAGGAAGTTATCAGCCCCAGCATTTT. This sequence encodes CASSSPGTGSYQPQHF.